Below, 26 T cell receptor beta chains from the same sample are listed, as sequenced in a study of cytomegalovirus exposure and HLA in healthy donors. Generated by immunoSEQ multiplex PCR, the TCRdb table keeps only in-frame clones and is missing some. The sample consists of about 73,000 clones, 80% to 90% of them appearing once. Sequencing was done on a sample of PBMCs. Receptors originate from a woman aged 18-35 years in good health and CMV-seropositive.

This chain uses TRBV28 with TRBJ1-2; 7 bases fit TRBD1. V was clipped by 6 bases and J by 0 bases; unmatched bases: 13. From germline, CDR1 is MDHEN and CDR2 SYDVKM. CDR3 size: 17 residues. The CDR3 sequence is CASRGEDRIEANYGYTF. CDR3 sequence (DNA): TGTGCCAGCAGGGGGGAGGACAGGATAGAAGCTAACTATGGCTACACCTTC.

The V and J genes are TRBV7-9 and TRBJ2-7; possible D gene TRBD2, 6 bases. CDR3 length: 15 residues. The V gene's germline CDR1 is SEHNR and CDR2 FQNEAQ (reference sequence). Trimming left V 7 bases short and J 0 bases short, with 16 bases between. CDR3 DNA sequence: TGTGCCAGCACATATGCGGGGCGGGACTCCTACGAGCAGTACTTC. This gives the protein CASTYAGRDSYEQYF.

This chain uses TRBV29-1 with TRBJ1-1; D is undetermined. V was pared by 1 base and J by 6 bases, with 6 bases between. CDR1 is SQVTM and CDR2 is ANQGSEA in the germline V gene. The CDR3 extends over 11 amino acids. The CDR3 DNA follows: TGCAGCGTTGAAGCGGGAGCTGAAGCTTTCTTT. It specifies CSVEAGAEAFF. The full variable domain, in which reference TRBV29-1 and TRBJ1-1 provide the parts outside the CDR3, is SAVISQKPSRDICQRGTSLTIQCQVDSQVTMMFWYRQQPGQSLTLIATANQGSEATYESGFVIDKFPISRPNLTFSTLTVSNMSPEDSSIYLCSVEAGAEAFFGQGTRLTVV.

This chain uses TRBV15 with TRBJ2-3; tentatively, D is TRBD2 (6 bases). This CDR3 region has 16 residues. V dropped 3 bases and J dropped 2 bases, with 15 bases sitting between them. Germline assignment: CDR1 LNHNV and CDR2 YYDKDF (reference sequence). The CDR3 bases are TGTGCCACCAGCAGGGAGCTAGCGCCATCCACAGATACGCAGTATTTT. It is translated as CATSRELAPSTDTQYF.

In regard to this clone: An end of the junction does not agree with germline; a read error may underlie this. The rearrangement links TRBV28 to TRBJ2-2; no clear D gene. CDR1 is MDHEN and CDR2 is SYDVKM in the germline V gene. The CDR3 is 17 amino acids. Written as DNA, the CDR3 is TGTGCCAGCAGTCGAAACGACAATATTTGGAACCCCGGGGAGCTGTTTTTT. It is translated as CASSRNDNIWNPGELFF.

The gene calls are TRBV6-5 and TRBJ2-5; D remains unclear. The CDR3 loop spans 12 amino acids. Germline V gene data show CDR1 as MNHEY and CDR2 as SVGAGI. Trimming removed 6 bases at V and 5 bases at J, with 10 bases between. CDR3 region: CASSSGRETQYF. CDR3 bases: TGTGCCAGCAGCTCAGGAAGGGAGACCCAGTACTTC.

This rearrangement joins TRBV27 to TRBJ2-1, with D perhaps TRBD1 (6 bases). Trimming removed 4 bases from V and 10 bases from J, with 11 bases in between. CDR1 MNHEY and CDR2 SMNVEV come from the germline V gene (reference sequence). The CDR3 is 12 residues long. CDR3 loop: CASSSTGGEQFF. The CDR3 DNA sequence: TGTGCCAGCAGTTCGACAGGAGGAGAGCAGTTCTTC.

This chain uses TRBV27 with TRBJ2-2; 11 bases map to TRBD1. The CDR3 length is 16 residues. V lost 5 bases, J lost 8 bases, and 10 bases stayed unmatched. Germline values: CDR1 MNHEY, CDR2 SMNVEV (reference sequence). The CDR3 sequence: CASSPLGQGAPGELFF. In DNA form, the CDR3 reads TGTGCCAGCAGTCCCCTCGGACAGGGGGCCCCGGGGGAGCTGTTTTTT.

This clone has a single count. The CDR3 loop is CASSEKDRSFTDTQYF. The CDR3 DNA is TGCGCCAGCAGTGAGAAGGACAGGAGTTTCACAGATACGCAGTATTTT. The chain recombines TRBV10-1 with TRBJ2-3; TRBD1 matches 7 bases. Looked up from germline, CDR1 is WNHNN and CDR2 is SYGVQD (reference sequence). This CDR3 has 16 amino acids. V was clipped by 2 bases and J by 2 bases; unmatched bases: 7.

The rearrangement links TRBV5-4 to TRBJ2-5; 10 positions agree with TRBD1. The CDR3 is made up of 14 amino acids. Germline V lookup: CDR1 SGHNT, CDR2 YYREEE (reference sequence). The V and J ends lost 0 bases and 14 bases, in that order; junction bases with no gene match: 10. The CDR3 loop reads CASSLGQGAPQEYF. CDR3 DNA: TGTGCCAGCAGCTTGGGACAGGGGGCCCCTCAGGAATACTTC.

CDR3 loop: CAWSLLGQSNEKLFF. As DNA, the CDR3 is TGTGCCTGGAGTCTACTGGGACAGAGTAATGAAAAACTGTTTTTT. J is TRBJ1-4 and V is TRBV30; TRBD1 matches at 7 bases. In germline, CDR1 is GTSNPN, CDR2 SVGIG (reference sequence). The V gene end was trimmed by 2 bases and the J gene end by 4 bases; junction bases not matched to a gene: 7. This CDR3 comprises 15 residues.

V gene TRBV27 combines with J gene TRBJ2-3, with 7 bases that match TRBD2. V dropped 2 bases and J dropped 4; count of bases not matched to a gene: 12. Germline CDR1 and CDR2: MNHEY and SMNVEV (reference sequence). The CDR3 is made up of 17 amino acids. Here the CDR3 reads CASSLGFIAGVPDTQYF. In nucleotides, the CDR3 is TGTGCCAGCAGTTTAGGCTTCATTGCGGGAGTACCAGATACGCAGTATTTT.

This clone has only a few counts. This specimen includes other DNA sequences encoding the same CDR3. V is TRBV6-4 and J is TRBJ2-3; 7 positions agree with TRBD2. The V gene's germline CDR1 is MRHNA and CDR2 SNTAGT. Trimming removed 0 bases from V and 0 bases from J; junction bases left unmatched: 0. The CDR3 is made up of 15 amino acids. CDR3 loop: CASSDSAGSTDTQYF. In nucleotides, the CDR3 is TGTGCCAGCAGTGACTCAGCGGGGAGCACAGATACGCAGTATTTT.

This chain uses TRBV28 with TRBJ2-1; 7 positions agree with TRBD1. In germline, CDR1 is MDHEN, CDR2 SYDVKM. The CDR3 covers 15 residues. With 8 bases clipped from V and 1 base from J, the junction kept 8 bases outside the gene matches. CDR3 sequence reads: CASLRYRGSYNEQFF. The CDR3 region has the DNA TGTGCCAGCCTTCGATACAGGGGTTCCTACAATGAGCAGTTCTTC.

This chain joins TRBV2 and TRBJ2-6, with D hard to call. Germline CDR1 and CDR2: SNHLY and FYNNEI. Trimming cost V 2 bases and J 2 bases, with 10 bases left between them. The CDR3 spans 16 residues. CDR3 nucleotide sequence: TGTGCCAGCAGTGAACGGATCGCGGCTGGGGCCAACGTCCTGACTTTC. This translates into CASSERIAAGANVLTF.

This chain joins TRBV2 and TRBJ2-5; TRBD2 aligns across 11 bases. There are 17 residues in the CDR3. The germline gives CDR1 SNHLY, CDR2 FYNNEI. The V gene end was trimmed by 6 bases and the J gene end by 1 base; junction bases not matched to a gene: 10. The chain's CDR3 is CASSAVLAGAFQETQYF. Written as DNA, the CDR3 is TGTGCCAGCAGCGCCGTACTAGCGGGGGCCTTCCAAGAGACCCAGTACTTC.

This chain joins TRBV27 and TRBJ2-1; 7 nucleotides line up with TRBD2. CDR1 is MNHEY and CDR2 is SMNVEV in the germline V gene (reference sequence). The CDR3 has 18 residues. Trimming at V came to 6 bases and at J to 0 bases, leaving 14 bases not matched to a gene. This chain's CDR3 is CASSPGGSQTLSYNEQFF. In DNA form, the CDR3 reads TGTGCCAGCAGCCCAGGCGGGAGTCAAACCCTCTCCTACAATGAGCAGTTCTTC.

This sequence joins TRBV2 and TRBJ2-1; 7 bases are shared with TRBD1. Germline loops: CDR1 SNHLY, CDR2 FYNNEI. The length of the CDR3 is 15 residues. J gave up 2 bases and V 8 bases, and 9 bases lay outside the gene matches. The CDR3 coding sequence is TGTGCCAGCGCAGCTCCGGGACAGCCCTACAATGAGCAGTTCTTC. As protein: CASAAPGQPYNEQFF. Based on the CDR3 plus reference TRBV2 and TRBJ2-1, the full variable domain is EPEVTQTPSHQVTQMGQEVILRCVPISNHLYFYWYRQILGQKVEFLVSFYNNEISEKSEIFDDQFSVERPDGSNFTLKIRSTKLEDSAMYFCASAAPGQPYNEQFFGPGTRLTVL.

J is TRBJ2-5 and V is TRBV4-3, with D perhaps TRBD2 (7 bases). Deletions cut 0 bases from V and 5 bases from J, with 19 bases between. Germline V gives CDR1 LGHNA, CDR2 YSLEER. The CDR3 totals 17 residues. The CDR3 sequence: CASSQDIGGAARETQYF. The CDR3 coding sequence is TGCGCCAGCAGCCAAGATATTGGGGGGGCGGCTCGGGAGACCCAGTACTTC.

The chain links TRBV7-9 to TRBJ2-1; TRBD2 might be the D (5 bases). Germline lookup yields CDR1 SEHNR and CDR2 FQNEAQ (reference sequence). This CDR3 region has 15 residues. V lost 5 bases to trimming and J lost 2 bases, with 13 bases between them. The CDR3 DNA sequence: TGTGCCAGCAGCCTCGGGCGGGTGACCTACAATGAGCAGTTCTTC. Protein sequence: CASSLGRVTYNEQFF.

The CDR3 sequence is CASSRGTSGGLGDTQYF. Here the CDR3 DNA reads TGTGCCAGCAGTCGCGGGACTAGCGGGGGGCTGGGAGATACGCAGTATTTT. The rearrangement uses TRBV2 and TRBJ2-3; 15 bases map to TRBD2. The CDR3 totals 17 residues. The ends lost 5 bases at V and 5 bases at J; junction bases unmatched: 8. From germline, CDR1 is SNHLY and CDR2 FYNNEI.

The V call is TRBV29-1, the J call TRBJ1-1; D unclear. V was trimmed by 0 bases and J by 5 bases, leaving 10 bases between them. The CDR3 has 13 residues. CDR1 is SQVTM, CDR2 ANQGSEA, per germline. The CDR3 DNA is TGCAGCGTTGAAGATGGCCTCAGGACTGAAGCTTTCTTT. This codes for CSVEDGLRTEAFF.

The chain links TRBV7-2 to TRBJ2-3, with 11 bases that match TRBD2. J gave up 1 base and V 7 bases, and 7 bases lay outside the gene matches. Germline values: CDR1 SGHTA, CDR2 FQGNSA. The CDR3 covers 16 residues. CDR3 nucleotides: TGTGCCAGCACCTATAGCGGGAGGGCCGGCACAGATACGCAGTATTTT. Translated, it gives CASTYSGRAGTDTQYF. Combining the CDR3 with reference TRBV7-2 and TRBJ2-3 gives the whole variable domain GAGVSQSPSNKVTEKGKDVELRCDPISGHTALYWYRQSLGQGLEFLIYFQGNSAPDKSGLPSDRFSAERTGGSVSTLTIQRTQQEDSAVYLCASTYSGRAGTDTQYFGPGTRLTVL.

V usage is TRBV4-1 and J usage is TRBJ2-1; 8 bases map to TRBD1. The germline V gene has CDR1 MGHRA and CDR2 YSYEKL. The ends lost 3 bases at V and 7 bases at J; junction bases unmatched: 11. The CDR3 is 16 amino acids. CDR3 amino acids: CASSQPTGDGGNEQFF. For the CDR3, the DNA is TGCGCCAGCAGCCAGCCGACAGGGGACGGTGGTAATGAGCAGTTCTTC.

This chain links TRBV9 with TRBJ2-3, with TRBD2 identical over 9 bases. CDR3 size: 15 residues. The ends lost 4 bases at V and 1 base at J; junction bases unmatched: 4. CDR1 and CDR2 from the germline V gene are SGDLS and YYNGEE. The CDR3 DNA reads TGTGCCAGCAGCCCTGGCGGGGGGGGCACAGATACGCAGTATTTT. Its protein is CASSPGGGGTDTQYF.

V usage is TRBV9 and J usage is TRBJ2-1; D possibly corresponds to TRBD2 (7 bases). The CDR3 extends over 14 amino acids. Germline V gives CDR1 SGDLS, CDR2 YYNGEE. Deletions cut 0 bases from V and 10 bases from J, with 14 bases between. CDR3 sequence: CASSVVGGPEEQFF. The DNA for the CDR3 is TGTGCCAGCAGCGTAGTCGGGGGGCCAGAGGAGCAGTTCTTC.